This TCR beta chain was found in a study of T-cell reconstitution after alpha-beta-depleted transplantation in children. Study-wide results and caveats: The authors attributed T-cell counts and diversity one year after transplant mostly to newly produced T cells. By about two months after transplant, alpha-beta T cells reportedly arose from several hundred graft clones that had expanded.

V lost 2 bases to trimming and J lost 5 bases, with 10 bases between them. Germline V gene data show CDR1 as SGHKS and CDR2 as YYEKEE (reference sequence). The CDR3 consists of 13 residues. At least ten counts were recorded for this clonotype. The antigen remains undetermined. Preparation of the TCRbeta library used unique molecular identifiers. Using its own MiXCR run on the PCR reads, TCRdb lists one record per CDR3 protein. The data hold almost 20,000 distinct CDR3 sequences, with 10% to 15% observed a single time. Specimen: PBMCs, mostly from graft donor cells, collected 60 days after TCRalphabeta/CD19-depleted stem cell transplant. This clonotype was sampled from a female patient younger than 10 who had a stem cell transplant for congenital amegakaryocytic thrombocytopenia, so the T cells may come from the graft donor. J is TRBJ1-1 and V is TRBV5-5; D is ambiguous. CDR3 bases: TGTGCCAGCAGCTTTCCTTCGGAGACTGAAGCTTTCTTT. This sequence encodes CASSFPSETEAFF.